This T cell receptor (beta chain) comes out of a study of T cell responses to AZD1222 COVID-19 vaccine. The CDR3 extends over 15 amino acids. V gave up 3 bases and J gave up 9 bases; unmatched junction bases: 7. Germline CDR1 reads SGHTA; CDR2 reads FQGTGA. Produced via immunoSEQ multiplex PCR; TCRdb's table is partial and in-frame only. The sample lists roughly 60,000 clones, around three quarters occurring once. This material consisted of peripheral blood, taken 28 days after the second AZD1222 dose. The chain joins TRBV7-3 to TRBJ2-1; 11 bases fit TRBD1. This clonotype was sampled from an adult who received the AZD1222 COVID-19 vaccine. CDR3: CASSLGQGVVSEQFF. CDR3 DNA: TGTGCCAGCAGCTTGGGACAGGGGGTAGTCAGTGAGCAGTTCTTC.